This T cell receptor (beta chain) was observed in a study of cytomegalovirus exposure and HLA in healthy donors. Study conclusions and caveats: V- and J-gene trimming in TCR beta was tied to a missense DCLRE1C variant by an analysis performed later.

The CDR3 loop spans 12 amino acids. V was cut by 6 bases and J by 6 bases, with 11 bases left in between. Germline V lookup: CDR1 ENHRY, CDR2 SYGVKD. The PCR had 60 Vbeta and 13 Jbeta primers. Study processing details: Later analysis identified 88 million or so unique TCR beta chains, about 10 million shared. Data came from immunoSEQ multiplex PCR; TCRdb stores just in-frame clones and leaves some out. That table furnishes V, J and clone size, whereas the DNA furnished D and trimming. The sample has tens of thousands of clones, 80% to 90% seen once; the top ten hold roughly 11%. This clone was seen once. Its specificity is unknown.

Sequenced sample: PBMCs. The sequence derives from a woman in her thirties or forties in good health and CMV-seropositive. This sequence joins TRBV10-3 and TRBJ1-2; tentative D call: TRBD1 (6 bases). The CDR3 coding sequence is TGTGCCATCAGACAGGGCTCAGATGGCTACACCTTC. Translating it yields CAIRQGSDGYTF.